This TCR beta chain was documented in a study of control samples from healthy donors and cancer patients (dated by TCRdb to about 2020). The CDR3 runs 16 residues from the cysteine to the phenylalanine. Only CDR3 DNA is held: 48 bases, read in frame from base 1. The junction shows trimming of 4 bases on V and 6 bases on J, plus 20 bases between the germline ends. Based on the germline V gene (reference sequence), the CDR1 and CDR2 sequences are SEHNR and FQNEAQ. This clone was observed a handful of times. It has no known antigen specificity. Base qualities are missing; no much larger clone stands one base away. Libraries were built with the immunoSEQ multiplex PCR assay. TCRdb carries this immuneACCESS record with in-frame sequences only. Its versions omit some clonotypes, under half of them owing to an unresolved V gene in the studies checked, with the rest unexplained. The sample table records approximately 150,000 clones; 90% to 95% of these occur just once. 14% of the sample belongs to the ten largest clones.

The TCR originated in a man between 60 and 75 years old with colorectal cancer. The sequencing input was PBMCs. The rearranged segments are TRBV7-9 and TRBJ2-3; the D segment could be TRBD2, given 6 matching bases. The CDR3 in this case is CASSSQTVGGSDTQYF. The sequenced DNA: TGTGCCAGCAGCTCACAGACGGTCGGGGGATCGGATACGCAGTATTTT.